The 22 T cell receptor beta chains in this list originate from one sample, sequenced in a study of CD8 T cells in ankylosing spondylitis. The study's findings and limits: Within ankylosing spondylitis blood, a TCR beta motif made up of under 10 highly homologous variants appeared to be characteristic.

TCRdb called the 5' RACE reads again in MiXCR, with one record for every CDR3 protein. Among fewer than 750,000 distinct CDR3 sequences listed, under 20% were seen once. What these receptors recognize is not known. What was sequenced was blood, either unsorted or a sorted T cell fraction (not recorded which). The receptors here all came from a male donor with ankylosing spondylitis.

This clonotype showed up just a few times. The chain couples TRBV5-5 to TRBJ2-1; D perhaps matches TRBD2 (6 bases). Deletions cut 1 base from V and 0 bases from J, with 11 bases between. The germline gives CDR1 SGHKS, CDR2 YYEKEE (reference sequence). This CDR3 is 16 amino acids long. CDR3 sequence reads: CASSLSRSGSYNEQFF. The CDR3 DNA is TGTGCCAGCAGCTTGTCCCGTAGCGGCTCCTACAATGAGCAGTTCTTC.

Here the CDR3 DNA reads TGCAGTGCCCCGAGGGGAGGCGCCGGGGAGCTGTTTTTT. Translating gives CSAPRGGAGELFF. V and J are TRBV20-1 and TRBJ2-2; D possibly corresponds to TRBD2 (6 bases). CDR3 size: 13 residues. V dropped 6 bases and J dropped 6 bases, with 14 bases sitting between them. Germline CDR1 DFQATT, CDR2 SNEGSKA (reference sequence).

This clonotype was seen at least ten times. This sequence joins TRBV5-5 and TRBJ1-1, with no clear D. The V end was cut by 0 bases, the J end by 6 bases, with 12 bases between. Germline V CDR1 and CDR2: SGHKS, YYEKEE (reference sequence). CDR3 length: 14 amino acids. This CDR3 is CASSLAPQRAEAFF. CDR3 nucleotide sequence: TGTGCCAGCAGCTTGGCCCCTCAGCGGGCTGAAGCTTTCTTT.

This clonotype was counted a single time. V is TRBV11-2 and J is TRBJ2-3, with TRBD1 matching over 8 bases. This CDR3 has 16 amino acids. J gave up 5 bases and V 5 bases, and 12 bases lay outside the gene matches. Germline loops: CDR1 SGHAT, CDR2 FQNNGV. The DNA of the CDR3 is TGTGCCAGCAGCCCCACAGGGGGTAAATGGGGAGATACGCAGTATTTT. Its translation is CASSPTGGKWGDTQYF.

This clonotype showed up just a few times. J is TRBJ2-3 and V is TRBV7-9, with D perhaps TRBD2 (6 bases). Germline assignment: CDR1 SEHNR and CDR2 FQNEAQ (reference sequence). V was trimmed by 2 bases and J by 0 bases, leaving 12 bases between them. This CDR3 is built from 16 residues. The CDR3 protein is CASSLWGTSSTDTQYF. The CDR3 DNA sequence: TGTGCCAGCAGCTTATGGGGGACTTCTAGCACAGATACGCAGTATTTT.

In its sample, this clonotype was seen many times. V usage is TRBV12-3 or TRBV12-4 and J usage is TRBJ1-2; tentative D call: TRBD1 (5 bases). The CDR3 has 13 amino acids. V was pared by 6 bases and J by 8 bases, with 16 bases between. The CDR3 DNA sequence: TGTGCCAGCAGCCCCGGGACTATAGAGGGCTACACCTTC. Protein sequence: CASSPGTIEGYTF.

The rearrangement joins TRBV7-9 to TRBJ2-7, with 8 bases that match TRBD1. Germline lookup yields CDR1 SEHNR and CDR2 FQNEAQ (reference sequence). The CDR3 extends over 15 amino acids. V lost 2 bases and J lost 7; bases outside the gene matches: 10. The CDR3 sequence: CASSLSFDRGEEQYF. The CDR3, as DNA: TGTGCCAGCAGCTTAAGCTTCGACAGGGGCGAAGAGCAGTACTTC.

This clonotype appeared a few times. The chain is built from TRBV7-9 and TRBJ2-1; D is uncertain. V was clipped by 0 bases and J by 5 bases, with 11 bases between them. CDR1 is SEHNR, CDR2 FQNEAQ, per germline (reference sequence). The CDR3 is 15 amino acids. The DNA of the CDR3 is TGTGCCAGCAGCTTAGCGTGGTTAGAAAACAATGAGCAGTTCTTC. It specifies CASSLAWLENNEQFF.

This clonotype was recorded a few times. The J gene is TRBJ2-7, the V gene TRBV19; D is possibly TRBD2 (6 bases). With 1 base removed from V and 3 bases from J, the gap between germline ends came to 10 bases. Germline values: CDR1 LNHDA, CDR2 SQIVND (reference sequence). CDR3 length: 14 amino acids. DNA for the CDR3: TGTGCCAGTAGTATAGTCGGGGGAGACTACGAGCAGTACTTC. Its protein product is CASSIVGGDYEQYF.

The chain links TRBV7-2 to TRBJ2-7, with D possibly matching TRBD1 (5 bases). The CDR3 covers 12 residues. Looked up from germline, CDR1 is SGHTA and CDR2 is FQGNSA. Between the trimmed V and J ends, which lost 8 bases and 2 bases, there was a span of 10 bases. This CDR3 reads CASGHLTYEQYF. CDR3 nucleotides: TGTGCCAGCGGACACCTGACCTACGAGCAGTACTTC.

This chain links TRBV6-2 or TRBV6-3 with TRBJ2-3; D gene ambiguous. The CDR3 spans 14 residues. Deletions cut 5 bases from V and 3 bases from J, with 12 bases between. Germline lookup yields CDR1 MNHEY and CDR2 SVGEGT. In DNA form, the CDR3 reads TGTGCCAGCAGTCCGTGGGATCCAACAGATACGCAGTATTTT. Translation: CASSPWDPTDTQYF.

The chain uses TRBV7-2 and TRBJ2-6; 7 bases line up with TRBD1. Germline values: CDR1 SGHTA, CDR2 FQGNSA. Trimming cost V 2 bases and J 3 bases; bases outside gene matches: 1. This CDR3 is built from 15 residues. CDR3 region: CASSLQGVGANVLTF. The CDR3 DNA follows: TGTGCCAGCAGCTTACAGGGGGTTGGGGCCAACGTCCTGACTTTC.

The V and J genes are TRBV6-6 and TRBJ2-7; D unclear. Germline V gene data show CDR1 as MNHNY and CDR2 as SVGAGI (reference sequence). The V end was cut by 0 bases, the J end by 6 bases, with 9 bases between. This CDR3 is built from 13 residues. The CDR3 is CASSYSGLGEQYF. For the CDR3, the DNA is TGTGCCAGCAGTTACTCAGGTCTTGGCGAGCAGTACTTC.

V is TRBV7-2 and J is TRBJ2-7; a possible D gene is TRBD2 (6 bases). V was clipped by 5 bases and J by 2 bases, with 16 bases between them. This CDR3 has 15 amino acids. Germline assignment: CDR1 SGHTA and CDR2 FQGNSA. The CDR3 DNA sequence: TGTGCCAGCAGCATCAACGGGGGTAGTACCTACGAGCAGTACTTC. It is translated as CASSINGGSTYEQYF.

This clonotype was counted at least ten times. The chain recombines TRBV12-3 or TRBV12-4 with TRBJ2-3; 15 bases fit TRBD2. Trimming removed 7 bases from V and 4 bases from J; junction bases left unmatched: 12. The CDR3 is 18 residues long. The CDR3 nucleotides are TGTGCCAGCACCGACGGACTAGCGGGAGGGGGGGTGTCAGATACGCAGTATTTT. It encodes CASTDGLAGGGVSDTQYF.

CDR3 DNA: TGTGCCAGCAGCCCTAGGGCACAGGGGATGAATGAGCAGTTCTTC. Protein sequence: CASSPRAQGMNEQFF. The genes are TRBV28 and TRBJ2-1; TRBD1 matches at 7 bases. Germline assignment: CDR1 MDHEN and CDR2 SYDVKM. The CDR3 extends over 15 amino acids. Trimming at V came to 6 bases and at J to 7 bases, leaving 12 bases not matched to a gene.

This chain links TRBV11-2 with TRBJ2-2, with D maybe TRBD1 (6 bases). This CDR3 spans 17 amino acids. The germline gives CDR1 SGHAT, CDR2 FQNNGV. V lost 5 bases to trimming and J lost 5 bases, with 21 bases between them. The CDR3 region has the DNA TGTGCCAGCAGCGCATACAGGGTTGAGGGGGTAACCGGGGAGCTGTTTTTT. Encoded protein: CASSAYRVEGVTGELFF.

The CDR3 is CASSLRSSINYGYTF. The CDR3 DNA sequence: TGTGCCAGCAGCCTGCGATCGTCAATTAACTATGGCTACACCTTC. The chain employs TRBV5-5 and TRBJ1-2, with D unresolved. In germline, CDR1 is SGHKS, CDR2 YYEKEE (reference sequence). The length of the CDR3 is 15 residues. Trimming shortened V by 4 bases and J by 1 base, and 14 bases separated the two germline ends.

This chain connects TRBV6-5 to TRBJ1-1; D gene ambiguous. Trimming pared 2 bases from V and 7 bases from J, leaving 5 bases between. Germline-derived CDR1 and CDR2 are MNHEY and SVGAGI. CDR3 size: 11 residues. As DNA, the CDR3 is TGTGCCAGCAGTTACGGGAGTGAAGCTTTCTTT. Translated: CASSYGSEAFF.

V gene TRBV3-1 combines with J gene TRBJ2-7, with 9 positions matching TRBD1. With V trimmed by 1 base and J by 2 bases, 6 bases remained unmatched. This CDR3 is 16 amino acids long. Germline-derived CDR1 and CDR2 are LGHDT and YNNKEL (reference sequence). The CDR3 DNA reads as TGTGCCAGCAGCCAAGGGGGACAGGGTTTCGCCTACGAGCAGTACTTC. It encodes CASSQGGQGFAYEQYF.

This clonotype has more than one count but fewer than ten. The chain couples TRBV6-2 or TRBV6-3 to TRBJ2-7; 8 bases are a match to TRBD2. CDR3 size: 14 residues. V gave up 7 bases and J gave up 2 bases; unmatched junction bases: 7. CDR1 is MNHEY, CDR2 SVGEGT, per germline. The chain's CDR3 is CASKQLADPYEQYF. The CDR3 DNA follows: TGTGCCAGCAAACAACTAGCGGATCCCTACGAGCAGTACTTC.

This CDR3 is CSATKPGLAANEQFF. The CDR3 DNA reads TGCAGTGCTACTAAACCGGGACTAGCGGCCAATGAGCAGTTCTTC. The rearrangement links TRBV20-1 to TRBJ2-1; 11 bases agree with TRBD2. With 4 bases clipped from V and 6 bases from J, the junction kept 8 bases outside the gene matches. The CDR3 contains 15 residues. The germline V gene encodes CDR1 DFQATT and CDR2 SNEGSKA (reference sequence).